These 14 T cell receptor beta chains originate from one sample sequenced in a study of Graves' ophthalmopathy and Graves' hyperthyroidism. Beta-chain TCR CDR3 regions were amplified from RNA transcripts. Second-round multiplex PCR followed a first-round RT-PCR using HTBI primers. One entry per CDR3 protein results from TCRdb running MiXCR on the multiplex PCR reads. The data contain 200,000 to 250,000 distinct CDR3 sequences, about 22% of them singletons. The specimen was peripheral blood. The receptors originated from a woman between 45 and 60 years old with Graves' ophthalmopathy.

This clonotype was seen ten or more times. In DNA form, the CDR3 reads TGCAGCGTTGAAGATCCTCGAGGAGGGCCAAGGACTGAAGCTTTCTTT. This codes for CSVEDPRGGPRTEAFF. J is TRBJ1-1 and V is TRBV29-1; D unresolved. The CDR3 length is 16 residues. Per the germline V gene, CDR1 is SQVTM and CDR2 is ANQGSEA. Trimming removed 0 bases from V and 5 bases from J, with 19 bases in between.

This clonotype was seen at least ten times. J is TRBJ1-2 and V is TRBV7-2, with D possibly matching TRBD1 (6 bases). Germline-derived CDR1 and CDR2 are SGHTA and FQGNSA. V was clipped by 2 bases and J by 5 bases, with 12 bases between them. The CDR3 totals 14 residues. CDR3 nucleotide sequence: TGTGCCAGCAGCTTAAACGGGGGCAAGTATGGCTACACCTTC. Its protein product is CASSLNGGKYGYTF.

The chain uses TRBV6-1 and TRBJ2-7; the D is unclear. V shed 8 bases and J shed 2 bases, with 10 bases lying between them. Per germline, CDR1 MNHNS and CDR2 SASEGT. The CDR3 is 12 residues long. CDR3 protein: CASVRVPYEQYF. The CDR3 DNA reads as TGTGCCAGCGTAAGGGTGCCCTACGAGCAGTACTTC.

This clonotype was detected many times. The CDR3, as DNA: TGTGCCAGCAGCCCCCGGGACTACTCCTCTTCCTACGAGCAGTACTTC. Protein: CASSPRDYSSSYEQYF. V gene TRBV7-8 combines with J gene TRBJ2-7, with TRBD2 identical over 7 bases. The CDR3 extends over 16 amino acids. The germline V gene encodes CDR1 SGHVS and CDR2 FQNEAQ. V was clipped by 5 bases and J by 1 base; unmatched bases: 11.

This clonotype occurred a few times. A much larger clone sits a single nucleotide away, making a read error possible. J is TRBJ2-7 and V is TRBV28; D is possibly TRBD1 (7 bases). Germline assignment: CDR1 MDHEN and CDR2 SYDVKM. There are 15 residues in the CDR3. This CDR3 is CVSSFPQGGSYEQYF. The CDR3, as DNA: TGTGTCAGCAGTTTTCCCCAGGGGGGTTCCTACGAGCAGTACTTC.

This clonotype was seen at least ten times. The chain is built from TRBV6-4 and TRBJ2-7, with 8 bases matching TRBD2. The V and J ends lost 4 bases and 4 bases, in that order; junction bases with no gene match: 6. The CDR3 contains 14 residues. Germline-derived CDR1 and CDR2 are MRHNA and SNTAGT. CDR3 in amino acids: CASSAGGAGYEQYF. CDR3 nucleotides: TGTGCCAGCAGTGCCGGGGGGGCAGGTTACGAGCAGTACTTC.

Comment on this clonotype: No conserved phenylalanine or tryptophan ends this CDR3, so it is likely a read error. V gene TRBV20-1 combines with J gene TRBJ2-7; 12 nucleotides match TRBD2. Germline values: CDR1 DFQATT, CDR2 SNEGSKA (reference sequence). Losses at the gene ends were 3 bases for V and 3 bases for J; bases not matched to a gene: 12. The CDR3 consists of 17 residues. In DNA form, the CDR3 reads TGCAGTGCTAGTGATCAACTAGCGGGAGGACCCATCTACGAGCAGTACTCC. Amino acid sequence: CSASDQLAGGPIYEQYS.

This clonotype came up many times. This chain links TRBV20-1 with TRBJ2-7; D might be TRBD1 (5 bases). The V end was cut by 3 bases, the J end by 0 bases, with 6 bases between. This CDR3 region has 12 residues. The germline CDR1 and CDR2 sequences are DFQATT and SNEGSKA (reference sequence). CDR3 coding DNA: TGCAGTGCTAGGACAGTCTCCTACGAGCAGTACTTC. This codes for CSARTVSYEQYF.

Remarks on this clonotype: Possible read error: a much larger clone is one base away. The chain employs TRBV6-1 and TRBJ1-1; D gene uncertain. Looked up from germline, CDR1 is MNHNS and CDR2 is SASEGT. This CDR3 comprises 13 residues. The CDR3 loop reads CASRTTTNTKAFF. The CDR3 bases are TGTGCCAGCAGAACGACAACGAACACTAAAGCTTTCTTT.

In this sample, this clonotype turned up a few times. This chain uses TRBV11-1 with TRBJ2-1; D perhaps matches TRBD2 (6 bases). V was clipped by 5 bases and J by 7 bases, with 21 bases between them. Germline CDR1 is SGHAT and CDR2 is FQDESV (reference sequence). The CDR3 consists of 16 residues. Written as DNA, the CDR3 is TGTGCCAGCAGCCCCACGATACGGGGAGGATCGAATGAGCAGTTCTTC. Translated, it gives CASSPTIRGGSNEQFF.

The chain is built from TRBV5-1 and TRBJ1-1; 7 positions match TRBD1. This CDR3 contains 15 residues. Germline V CDR1 and CDR2: SGHRS, YFSETQ. The ends lost 7 bases at V and 1 base at J; junction bases unmatched: 10. CDR3 residues: CASHPRTGPNTEAFF. The CDR3 coding sequence is TGCGCCAGCCACCCACGGACAGGACCGAACACTGAAGCTTTCTTT.

There are many counts of this clonotype. The V gene is TRBV24-1, the J gene TRBJ1-5; D gene ambiguous. There are 13 residues in the CDR3. The V and J ends lost 9 bases and 3 bases respectively, with 11 bases between them. Per germline, CDR1 KGHDR and CDR2 SFDVKD. The CDR3 loop is CATQRRANQPQHF. DNA for the CDR3: TGTGCCACCCAACGGAGGGCCAATCAGCCCCAGCATTTT.

In this sample, this clonotype turned up many times. This sequence joins TRBV7-9 and TRBJ2-7; no clear D gene. Germline V gene data show CDR1 as SEHNR and CDR2 as FQNEAQ (reference sequence). V shed 3 bases and J shed 2 bases, with 5 bases lying between them. The CDR3 length is 12 residues. CDR3 coding DNA: TGTGCCAGCAGCTTTATGACCTACGAGCAGTACTTC. This sequence encodes CASSFMTYEQYF.

The table lists this clonotype with many counts. The chain combines TRBV7-6 with TRBJ2-7, with D unresolved. V was cut by 5 bases and J by 8 bases, with 16 bases left in between. Germline-derived CDR1 and CDR2 are SGHVS and FNYEAQ. The CDR3 consists of 13 residues. This CDR3 is CASSGRSGAKQYF. DNA of the CDR3: TGTGCCAGCAGCGGCCGTTCAGGCGCTAAGCAGTACTTC.